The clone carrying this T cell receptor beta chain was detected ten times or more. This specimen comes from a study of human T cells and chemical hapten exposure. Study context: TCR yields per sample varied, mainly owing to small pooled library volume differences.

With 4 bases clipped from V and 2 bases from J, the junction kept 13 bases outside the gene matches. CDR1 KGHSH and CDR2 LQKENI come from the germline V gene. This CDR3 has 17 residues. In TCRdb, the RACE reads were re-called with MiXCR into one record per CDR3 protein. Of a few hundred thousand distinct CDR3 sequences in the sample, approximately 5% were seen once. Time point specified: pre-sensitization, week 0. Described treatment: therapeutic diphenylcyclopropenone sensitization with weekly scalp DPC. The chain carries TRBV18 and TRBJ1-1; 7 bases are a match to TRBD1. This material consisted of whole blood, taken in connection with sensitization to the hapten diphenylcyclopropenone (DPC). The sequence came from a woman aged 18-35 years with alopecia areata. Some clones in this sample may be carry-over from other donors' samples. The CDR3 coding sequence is TGTGCCAGCTCACGAGAGACAGGGCACCCCGGAAACACTGAAGCTTTCTTT. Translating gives CASSRETGHPGNTEAFF.